The clone carrying this T cell receptor beta chain was seen at least ten times. The data stem from a study of T-cell reconstitution after alpha-beta-depleted transplantation in children. This CDR3 contains 15 residues. Germline CDR1 DFQATT, CDR2 SNEGSKA (reference sequence). Germline trimming cut 3 bases from V and 5 bases from J; bases unmatched to any gene: 9. Preparation of the TCRbeta library involved a method that used unique molecular identifiers. TCRdb processed the PCR reads anew with MiXCR; each CDR3 protein has one entry. Of about 90,000 distinct CDR3 sequences listed, roughly 8.3% are singletons.

This rearrangement joins TRBV20-1 to TRBJ2-5; 10 bases fit TRBD2. The sequence was collected from a human donor who donated a stem cell graft to a child with congenital amegakaryocytic thrombocytopenia. The specimen was PBMCs from the stem cell graft donor, collected from the stem cell graft. The CDR3 DNA reads as TGCAGTGCTAGGCCCTCAGCGGGGGGGCGGGAGACCCAGTACTTC. It translates to CSARPSAGGRETQYF.